Below are 30 T cell receptor beta chains sequenced from a single sample in a study of cytomegalovirus exposure and HLA in healthy donors. Use of 60 Vbeta and 13 Jbeta primers characterized the PCR. Assay: immunoSEQ multiplex PCR; the TCRdb copy retains only in-frame clones and omits some. The sample records approximately 150,000 clones, roughly 80% being singletons. The specimen sequenced was PBMCs. The source is a human donor in good health.

This clone came up a few times. This chain uses TRBV7-9 with TRBJ1-2; D unresolved. Per the germline V gene, CDR1 is SEHNR and CDR2 is FQNEAQ (reference sequence). V lost 10 bases to trimming and J lost 5 bases, with 8 bases between them. The length of the CDR3 is 10 residues. The CDR3 reads CATSLYGYTF. Here the CDR3 DNA reads TGTGCCACGTCCCTTTATGGCTACACCTTC.

The chain couples TRBV5-1 to TRBJ2-2; 13 nucleotides align to TRBD2. CDR1 is SGHRS and CDR2 is YFSETQ in the germline V gene. The junction had 10 bases not matched to a gene; V was cut back by 4 bases and J by 7 bases. The CDR3 length is 17 residues. The CDR3 sequence is CASSLTGTSGEFGELFF. The DNA of the CDR3 is TGCGCCAGCAGCCTGACAGGGACTAGCGGGGAGTTCGGGGAGCTGTTTTTT.

This clone has just a few counts. V and J are TRBV5-6 and TRBJ2-7, with 9 bases that match TRBD2. In germline, CDR1 is SGHDT, CDR2 YYEEEE. V dropped 4 bases and J dropped 6; count of bases not matched to a gene: 8. CDR3 size: 14 residues. The CDR3, as DNA: TGTGCCAGCAGCAATGGACTAGCGAGAGGCGAGCAGTACTTC. Its translation is CASSNGLARGEQYF.

The gene calls are TRBV19 and TRBJ1-5, with 9 bases lining up with TRBD1. CDR3 length: 16 amino acids. CDR1 is LNHDA and CDR2 is SQIVND in the germline V gene (reference sequence). V lost 4 bases and J lost 6; bases outside the gene matches: 10. The CDR3, as DNA: TGTGCCAGTAGTACAGGGGGACAGGGAAGTGGTCAGCCCCAGCATTTT. Translating gives CASSTGGQGSGQPQHF.

V is TRBV29-1 and J is TRBJ1-2, with 9 bases that match TRBD1. V trimming: 3 bases; J trimming: 0 bases; junction bases outside the gene matches: 11. Germline CDR1 SQVTM, CDR2 ANQGSEA. The CDR3 has 17 residues. This chain's CDR3 is CSVEDDRGLEPNYGYTF. The CDR3 DNA follows: TGCAGCGTTGAGGATGACAGGGGGTTAGAGCCTAACTATGGCTACACCTTC.

The rearrangement uses TRBV7-9 and TRBJ1-2, with unresolved D. CDR1 and CDR2 from the germline V gene are SEHNR and FQNEAQ (reference sequence). The CDR3 runs 12 residues. Trimming left V 2 bases short and J 3 bases short, with 4 bases between. Here the CDR3 reads CASSLPDYGYTF. CDR3 bases: TGTGCCAGCAGCTTACCGGACTATGGCTACACCTTC.

The chain is built from TRBV5-6 and TRBJ2-4; 8 nucleotides align to TRBD1. Germline CDR1 is SGHDT and CDR2 is YYEEEE. J lost 6 bases, V lost 1 base, and 6 bases had no gene match. This CDR3 region has 15 residues. This chain's CDR3 is CASSLTGGRGNIQYF. The DNA of the CDR3 is TGTGCCAGCAGCTTGACAGGGGGTCGTGGAAACATTCAGTACTTC.

The rearrangement links TRBV25-1 to TRBJ2-5; the D gene is possibly TRBD2 (5 bases). Germline-derived CDR1 and CDR2 are MGHDK and SYGVNS. The CDR3 extends over 13 amino acids. V lost 3 bases and J 3 bases, leaving 8 bases between the germline ends. CDR3 sequence: CASSDRDKETQYF. The CDR3 DNA follows: TGTGCCAGCAGTGATCGGGATAAAGAGACCCAGTACTTC.

This clone was seen more than once but under ten times. V gene TRBV9 combines with J gene TRBJ2-2; 8 bases are shared with TRBD2. Trimming at V came to 0 bases and at J to 6 bases, leaving 7 bases not matched to a gene. Germline lookup yields CDR1 SGDLS and CDR2 YYNGEE. This CDR3 is 16 amino acids long. The CDR3 nucleotides are TGTGCCAGCAGCGTAGAAGTAGCGGGATCGGCCGGGGAGCTGTTTTTT. The encoded protein is CASSVEVAGSAGELFF.

V gene TRBV29-1 combines with J gene TRBJ2-1, with D unresolved. CDR1 SQVTM and CDR2 ANQGSEA come from the germline V gene. V was trimmed by 3 bases and J by 8 bases, leaving 5 bases between them. This CDR3 is built from 10 residues. The CDR3 DNA sequence: TGCAGCGTTGATCGTGATGAGCAGTTCTTC. It codes for CSVDRDEQFF.

The chain carries TRBV5-1 and TRBJ1-2, with a tentative D call TRBD1 (5 bases). CDR3 length equals 14 residues. The V and J ends lost 0 bases and 6 bases respectively, with 12 bases between them. Germline CDR1 SGHRS, CDR2 YFSETQ. CDR3 bases: TGCGCCAGCAGCTTGGAGGGGCCTCGGAATGGCTACACCTTC. It codes for CASSLEGPRNGYTF.

The chain carries TRBV19 and TRBJ2-7, with 7 nucleotides matching TRBD2. CDR3 length: 15 residues. After removal of 4 bases from V and 5 bases from J, the junction contained 11 bases not matched to a gene. The germline V gene has CDR1 LNHDA and CDR2 SQIVND (reference sequence). CDR3 region: CASSTPRGRADEQYF. In DNA form, the CDR3 reads TGTGCCAGTAGTACGCCGCGCGGGAGAGCTGACGAGCAGTACTTC.

This clone has more than one count but fewer than ten. The chain couples TRBV5-1 to TRBJ2-2, with no clear D. The CDR3 loop spans 13 amino acids. Trimming stripped 6 bases from V and 5 bases from J, with 11 bases between. CDR1 and CDR2 (germline): SGHRS, YFSETQ. CDR3 sequence: CASTISHTGELFF. The CDR3 DNA reads TGCGCCAGCACTATCTCTCATACCGGGGAGCTGTTTTTT.

The V and J genes are TRBV19 and TRBJ1-5, with TRBD1 matching 7 bases. The length of the CDR3 is 15 residues. After removal of 5 bases from V and 4 bases from J, the junction contained 8 bases not matched to a gene. In germline, CDR1 is LNHDA, CDR2 SQIVND (reference sequence). CDR3 residues: CASSLLTGINQPQHF. The DNA for the CDR3 is TGTGCCAGTAGTCTCCTGACAGGGATTAATCAGCCCCAGCATTTT.

The CDR3 nucleotides are TGTGCCAGCATCTTGACCAACACCCCGGGGGAGCAGTACTTC. Amino acids: CASILTNTPGEQYF. This chain links TRBV2 with TRBJ2-7, with TRBD2 as a possible D gene (5 bases). Germline V gene lookup returns CDR1 SNHLY and CDR2 FYNNEI. This CDR3 is 14 amino acids long. V was shortened by 7 bases and J by 7 bases, with 20 bases between the two germline ends.

This clone was recorded only once. The chain has TRBV30 and TRBJ1-4; 7 bases align to TRBD1. V shed 5 bases, J shed 5 bases, and the junction held 5 bases outside the gene matches. There are 13 residues in the CDR3. Germline CDR1 GTSNPN, CDR2 SVGIG (reference sequence). The CDR3 spells CAWQGQRNEKLFF. CDR3 DNA: TGTGCCTGGCAGGGACAGAGAAATGAAAAACTGTTTTTT.

This chain joins TRBV6-6 and TRBJ1-2, with D possibly TRBD1 on 5 matching bases. The CDR3 is 14 amino acids. CDR1 MNHNY and CDR2 SVGAGI come from the germline V gene (reference sequence). Trimming took off 2 bases at V and 4 bases at J, with 11 bases between the two ends. CDR3 nucleotide sequence: TGTGCCAGCAGTTACAGGAGGGGAAGCTATGGCTACACCTTC. Its translation: CASSYRRGSYGYTF.

The gene calls are TRBV28 and TRBJ2-1; 9 bases line up with TRBD2. CDR1 is MDHEN and CDR2 is SYDVKM in the germline V gene. V dropped 6 bases and J dropped 9; count of bases not matched to a gene: 6. The CDR3 runs to 13 residues. The DNA of the CDR3 is TGTGCCAGCAGGCTAGCGGGATTATTTGAGCAGTTCTTC. This translates into CASRLAGLFEQFF.

The chain combines TRBV5-8 with TRBJ2-7, with D unclear. CDR3 size: 16 residues. Germline CDR1 and CDR2: SGHTS and YDEGEE. The germline V and J ends were trimmed by 3 bases and 1 base, with 17 bases remaining between them. CDR3 sequence reads: CASSSAVRIVSYEQYF. The CDR3 DNA sequence: TGTGCCAGCAGCTCCGCGGTGCGGATAGTTTCCTACGAGCAGTACTTC. The complete variable domain, with remaining parts taken from reference TRBV5-8 and TRBJ2-7, reads EAGVTQSPTHLIKTRGQQATLRCSPISGHTSVYWYQQALGLGLQFLLWYDEGEERNRGNFPPRFSGRQFPNYSSELNVNALELEDSALYLCASSSAVRIVSYEQYFGPGTRLTVT.

This rearrangement joins TRBV7-9 to TRBJ2-1; perhaps TRBD1 as D (5 bases). The CDR3 extends over 14 amino acids. Germline loops: CDR1 SEHNR, CDR2 FQNEAQ (reference sequence). Trimming removed 3 bases from V and 3 bases from J, with 9 bases in between. CDR3 amino acids: CASSFADSYNEQFF. The CDR3 DNA reads TGTGCCAGCAGCTTCGCCGACAGCTACAATGAGCAGTTCTTC.

V and J are TRBV15 and TRBJ2-5, with 7 nucleotides matching TRBD1. CDR1 LNHNV and CDR2 YYDKDF come from the germline V gene (reference sequence). CDR3 length: 15 amino acids. V gave up 5 bases and J gave up 1 base; unmatched junction bases: 7. The CDR3 spells CATSQGRQGQETQYF. CDR3 sequence (DNA): TGTGCCACCAGCCAGGGGAGACAGGGCCAAGAGACCCAGTACTTC.

The chain couples TRBV10-3 to TRBJ1-2; TRBD1 matches 7 bases. Germline CDR1 is ENHRY and CDR2 is SYGVKD. This CDR3 has 15 residues. Trimming at V came to 4 bases and at J to 10 bases, leaving 15 bases not matched to a gene. As DNA, the CDR3 is TGTGCCATCAGTGTCCGGGACAGCGGCGAGTCGGACTACACCTTC. Protein: CAISVRDSGESDYTF.

The J gene is TRBJ2-5, the V gene TRBV9, with D unresolved. The CDR3 loop spans 13 amino acids. The germline gives CDR1 SGDLS, CDR2 YYNGEE. V was cut by 0 bases and J by 1 base, with 4 bases left in between. The CDR3 reads CASSVAGQETQYF. CDR3 bases: TGTGCCAGCAGCGTAGCCGGCCAAGAGACCCAGTACTTC.

The gene calls are TRBV30 and TRBJ1-5; a weak D match, TRBD1 (5 bases). The CDR3 totals 14 residues. With 3 bases removed from V and 6 bases from J, the gap between germline ends came to 15 bases. CDR1 GTSNPN and CDR2 SVGIG come from the germline V gene (reference sequence). CDR3 protein: CAWRPRGGFQPQHF. CDR3 nucleotides: TGTGCCTGGAGGCCACGGGGGGGGTTTCAGCCCCAGCATTTT.

V and J are TRBV19 and TRBJ1-5; the D is unclear. V lost 3 bases, J lost 7 bases, and 16 bases lay in between. This CDR3 spans 15 amino acids. The V gene's germline CDR1 is LNHDA and CDR2 SQIVND (reference sequence). The CDR3 DNA follows: TGTGCCAGTAGTATCGCGCGGGCACCGGGGCAGCCCCAGCATTTT. Amino acids: CASSIARAPGQPQHF.

The V call is TRBV2, the J call TRBJ2-3, with 10 nucleotides matching TRBD2. The J segment lost 2 bases and the V segment lost 4 bases, leaving 6 bases of the junction unmatched. CDR1 SNHLY and CDR2 FYNNEI come from the germline V gene. The CDR3 contains 16 residues. The CDR3 DNA sequence: TGTGCCAGCAGTGCCCTAGCGGGGGCCCACACAGATACGCAGTATTTT. As protein: CASSALAGAHTDTQYF.

This clone was seen only a few times. The chain joins TRBV4-1 to TRBJ1-4, with 10 bases identical to TRBD1. This CDR3 has 17 residues. Germline V gene data show CDR1 as MGHRA and CDR2 as YSYEKL. V trimming: 1 base; J trimming: 5 bases; junction bases outside the gene matches: 7. CDR3 sequence (DNA): TGCGCCAGCAGCCAAGGGACGCGGGGACAGGGGAATGAAAAACTGTTTTTT. It translates to CASSQGTRGQGNEKLFF.

This chain uses TRBV15 with TRBJ2-5, with a possible D match to TRBD2 (5 bases). V lost 0 bases to trimming and J lost 0 bases, with 17 bases between them. The germline CDR1 and CDR2 sequences are LNHNV and YYDKDF (reference sequence). There are 18 residues in the CDR3. The DNA for the CDR3 is TGTGCCACCAGCAGAGATCGATCCGGAGTAGCGTACCAAGAGACCCAGTACTTC. It encodes CATSRDRSGVAYQETQYF. The complete variable domain, with remaining parts taken from reference TRBV15 and TRBJ2-5, reads DAMVIQNPRYQVTQFGKPVTLSCSQTLNHNVMYWYQQKSSQAPKLLFHYYDKDFNNEADTPDNFQSRRPNTSFCFLDIRSPGLGDTAMYLCATSRDRSGVAYQETQYFGPGTRLLVL.

This rearrangement joins TRBV2 to TRBJ1-1; 7 bases are a match to TRBD1. The CDR3 consists of 13 residues. The V gene's germline CDR1 is SNHLY and CDR2 FYNNEI. J lost 0 bases, V lost 7 bases, and 2 bases had no gene match. CDR3 nucleotides: TGTGCCAGCAAGGGACAGCTGAACACTGAAGCTTTCTTT. This codes for CASKGQLNTEAFF. The full variable domain, in which reference TRBV2 and TRBJ1-1 provide the parts outside the CDR3, is EPEVTQTPSHQVTQMGQEVILRCVPISNHLYFYWYRQILGQKVEFLVSFYNNEISEKSEIFDDQFSVERPDGSNFTLKIRSTKLEDSAMYFCASKGQLNTEAFFGQGTRLTVV.

The chain joins TRBV28 to TRBJ2-5, with 14 bases aligning to TRBD2. The CDR3 extends over 18 amino acids. With V trimmed by 2 bases and J by 4 bases, 9 bases remained unmatched. Germline CDR1 and CDR2: MDHEN and SYDVKM. The CDR3: CASSLRPTSGRGGETQYF. CDR3 DNA: TGTGCCAGCAGTTTAAGGCCGACTAGCGGGAGGGGTGGAGAGACCCAGTACTTC.